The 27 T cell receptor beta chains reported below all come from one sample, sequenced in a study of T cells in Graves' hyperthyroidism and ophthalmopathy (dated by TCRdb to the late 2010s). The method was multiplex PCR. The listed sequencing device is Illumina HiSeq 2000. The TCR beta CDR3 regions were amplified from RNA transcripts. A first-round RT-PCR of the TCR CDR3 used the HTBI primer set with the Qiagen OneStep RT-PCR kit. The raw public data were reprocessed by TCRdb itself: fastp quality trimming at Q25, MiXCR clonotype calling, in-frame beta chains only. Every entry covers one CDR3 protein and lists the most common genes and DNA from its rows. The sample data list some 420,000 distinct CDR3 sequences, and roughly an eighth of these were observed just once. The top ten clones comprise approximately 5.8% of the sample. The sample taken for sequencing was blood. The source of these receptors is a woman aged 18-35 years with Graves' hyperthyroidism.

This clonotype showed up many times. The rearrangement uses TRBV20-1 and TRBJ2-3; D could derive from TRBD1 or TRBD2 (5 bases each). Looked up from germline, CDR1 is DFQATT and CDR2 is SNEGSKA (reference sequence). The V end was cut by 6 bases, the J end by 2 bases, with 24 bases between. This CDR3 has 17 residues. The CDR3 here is CSAAELGAGLFTDTQYF. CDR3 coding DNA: TGCAGTGCCGCAGAGCTAGGGGCAGGACTTTTCACAGATACGCAGTATTTT.

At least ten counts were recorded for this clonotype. The CDR3 coding sequence is TGTGCCAGCAGTTACTCTCTGGTCGACAGAGAAGACTATGGCTACACCTTC. It translates to CASSYSLVDREDYGYTF. J is TRBJ1-2 and V is TRBV6-2 or TRBV6-3; D is possibly TRBD1 (5 bases). CDR1 and CDR2 (germline): MNHEY, SVGEGT. The CDR3 is 17 amino acids. Trimming pared 0 bases from V and 3 bases from J, leaving 17 bases between.

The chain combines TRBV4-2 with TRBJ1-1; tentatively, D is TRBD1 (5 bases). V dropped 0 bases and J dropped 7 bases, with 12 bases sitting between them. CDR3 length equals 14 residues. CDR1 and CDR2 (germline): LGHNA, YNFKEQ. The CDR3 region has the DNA TGTGCCAGCAGCCAAGATCGAGGAGGGGTTGAAGCTTTCTTT. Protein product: CASSQDRGGVEAFF.

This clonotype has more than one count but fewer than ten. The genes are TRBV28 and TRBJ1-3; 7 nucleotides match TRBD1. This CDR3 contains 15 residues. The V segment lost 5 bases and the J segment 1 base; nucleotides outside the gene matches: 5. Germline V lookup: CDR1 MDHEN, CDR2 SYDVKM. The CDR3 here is CASSGQVFSGNTIYF. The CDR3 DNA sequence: TGTGCCAGCAGTGGACAGGTTTTTTCTGGAAACACCATATATTTT.

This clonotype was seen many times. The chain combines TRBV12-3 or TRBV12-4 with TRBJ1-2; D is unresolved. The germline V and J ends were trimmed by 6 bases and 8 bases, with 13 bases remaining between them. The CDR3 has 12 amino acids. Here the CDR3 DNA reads TGTGCCAGCAGGCAGGACCTACTCGGCTACACCTTC. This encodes CASRQDLLGYTF.

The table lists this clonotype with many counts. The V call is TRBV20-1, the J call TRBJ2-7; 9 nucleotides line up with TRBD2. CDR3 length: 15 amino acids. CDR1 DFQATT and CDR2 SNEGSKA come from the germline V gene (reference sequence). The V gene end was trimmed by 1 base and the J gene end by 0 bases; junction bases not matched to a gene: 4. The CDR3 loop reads CSARGLAGNSYEQYF. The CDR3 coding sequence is TGCAGTGCTAGAGGTCTAGCGGGGAACTCCTACGAGCAGTACTTC.

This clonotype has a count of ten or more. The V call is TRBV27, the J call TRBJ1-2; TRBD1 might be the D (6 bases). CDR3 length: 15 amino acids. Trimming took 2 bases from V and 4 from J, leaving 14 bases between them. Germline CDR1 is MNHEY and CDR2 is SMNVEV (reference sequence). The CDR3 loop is CASSLGSQGSYGYTF. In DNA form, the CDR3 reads TGTGCCAGCAGTTTAGGAAGTCAGGGGAGCTATGGCTACACCTTC.

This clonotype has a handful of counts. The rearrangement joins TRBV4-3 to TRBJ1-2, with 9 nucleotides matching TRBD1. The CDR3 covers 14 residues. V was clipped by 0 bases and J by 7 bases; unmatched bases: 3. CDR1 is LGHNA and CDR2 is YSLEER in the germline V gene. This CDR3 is CASSQETGGSGYTF. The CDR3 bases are TGCGCCAGCAGCCAAGAGACAGGGGGAAGTGGCTACACCTTC.

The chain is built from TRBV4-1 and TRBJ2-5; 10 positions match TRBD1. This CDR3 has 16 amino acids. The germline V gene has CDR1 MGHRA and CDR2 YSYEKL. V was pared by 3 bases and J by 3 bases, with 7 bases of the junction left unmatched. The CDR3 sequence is CASSHLSGQGKETQYF. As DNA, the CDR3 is TGCGCCAGCAGCCACCTTTCGGGACAGGGGAAAGAGACCCAGTACTTC.

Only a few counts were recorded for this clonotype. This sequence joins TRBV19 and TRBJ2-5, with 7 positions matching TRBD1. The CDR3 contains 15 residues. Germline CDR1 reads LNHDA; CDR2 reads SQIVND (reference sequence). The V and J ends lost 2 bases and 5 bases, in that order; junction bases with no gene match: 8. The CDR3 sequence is CASSILPTGSETQYF. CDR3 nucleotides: TGTGCCAGTAGTATACTTCCGACAGGGTCGGAGACCCAGTACTTC. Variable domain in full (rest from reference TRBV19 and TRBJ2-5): DGGITQSPKYLFRKEGQNVTLSCEQNLNHDAMYWYRQDPGQGLRLIYYSQIVNDFQKGDIAEGYSVSREKKESFPLTVTSAQKNPTAFYLCASSILPTGSETQYFGPGTRLLVL.

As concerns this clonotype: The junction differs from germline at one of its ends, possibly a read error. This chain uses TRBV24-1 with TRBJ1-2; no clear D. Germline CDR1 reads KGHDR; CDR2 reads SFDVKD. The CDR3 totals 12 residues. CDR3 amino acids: CASSDALIGYTF. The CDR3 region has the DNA TGTGCCTCCAGTGATGCTCTGATTGGCTACACCTTC.

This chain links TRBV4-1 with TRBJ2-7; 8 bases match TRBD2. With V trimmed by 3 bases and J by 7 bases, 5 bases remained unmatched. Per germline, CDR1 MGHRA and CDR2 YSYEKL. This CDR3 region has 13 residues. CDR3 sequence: CASSQGTSREQYF. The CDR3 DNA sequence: TGCGCCAGCAGCCAGGGGACTAGTCGGGAGCAGTACTTC.

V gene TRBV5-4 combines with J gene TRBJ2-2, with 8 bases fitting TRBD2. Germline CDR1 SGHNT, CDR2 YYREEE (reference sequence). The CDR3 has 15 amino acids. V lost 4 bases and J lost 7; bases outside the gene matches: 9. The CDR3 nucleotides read TGTGCCAGCAGCGTGGGACTAGTTAGTTTCGGGGAGCTGTTTTTT. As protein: CASSVGLVSFGELFF.

The CDR3 DNA is TGTGCCAGCAGCCCAGGGGAGACCCACAATGAGCAGTTCTTC. Amino acids: CASSPGETHNEQFF. The rearrangement uses TRBV7-3 and TRBJ2-1; D possibly corresponds to TRBD1 (6 bases). The CDR3 runs to 14 residues. CDR1 and CDR2 from the germline V gene are SGHTA and FQGTGA. V dropped 5 bases and J dropped 5 bases, with 13 bases sitting between them.

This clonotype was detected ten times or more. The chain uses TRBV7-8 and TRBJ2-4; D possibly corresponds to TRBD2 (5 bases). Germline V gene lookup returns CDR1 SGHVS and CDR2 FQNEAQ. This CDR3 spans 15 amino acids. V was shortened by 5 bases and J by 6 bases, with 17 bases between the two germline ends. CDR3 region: CASSLGGSVGNIQYF. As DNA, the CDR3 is TGTGCCAGCAGCCTAGGCGGGTCCGTGGGAAACATTCAGTACTTC.

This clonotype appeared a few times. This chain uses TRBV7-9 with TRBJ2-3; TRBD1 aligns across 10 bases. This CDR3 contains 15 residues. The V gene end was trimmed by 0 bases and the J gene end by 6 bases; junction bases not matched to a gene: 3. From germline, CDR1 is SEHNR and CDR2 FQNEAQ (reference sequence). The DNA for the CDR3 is TGTGCCAGCAGCTTAGCCGGGACAGGGGCGGATACGCAGTATTTT. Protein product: CASSLAGTGADTQYF.

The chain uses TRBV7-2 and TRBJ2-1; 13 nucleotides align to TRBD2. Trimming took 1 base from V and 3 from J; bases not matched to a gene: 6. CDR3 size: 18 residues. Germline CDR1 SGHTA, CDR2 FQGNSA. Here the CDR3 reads CASSLGGWTSGSYNEQFF. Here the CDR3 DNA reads TGTGCCAGCAGCTTAGGGGGGTGGACTAGCGGGAGCTACAATGAGCAGTTCTTC.

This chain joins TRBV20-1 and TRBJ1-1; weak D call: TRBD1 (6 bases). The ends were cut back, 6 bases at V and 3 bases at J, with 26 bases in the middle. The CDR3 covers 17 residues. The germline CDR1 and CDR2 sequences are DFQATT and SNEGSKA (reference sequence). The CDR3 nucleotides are TGCAGTGCCCCCCCCTACTGGGACACTCACAAGGACACTGAAGCTTTCTTT. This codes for CSAPPYWDTHKDTEAFF.

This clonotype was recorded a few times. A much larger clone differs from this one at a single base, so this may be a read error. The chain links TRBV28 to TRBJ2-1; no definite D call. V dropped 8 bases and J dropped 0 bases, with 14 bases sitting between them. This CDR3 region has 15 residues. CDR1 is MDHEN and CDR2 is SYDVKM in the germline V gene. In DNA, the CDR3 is TGTGCCAGCGGCAAGGGCCAGAGCTCCTACAATGAGCAGTTCTTC. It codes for CASGKGQSSYNEQFF.

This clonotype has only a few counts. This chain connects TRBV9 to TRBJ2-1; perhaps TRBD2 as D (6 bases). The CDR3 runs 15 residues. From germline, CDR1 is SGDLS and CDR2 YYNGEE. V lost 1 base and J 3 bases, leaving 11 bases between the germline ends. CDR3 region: CASSVTSWGYNEQFF. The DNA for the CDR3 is TGTGCCAGCAGCGTAACTAGCTGGGGCTACAATGAGCAGTTCTTC.

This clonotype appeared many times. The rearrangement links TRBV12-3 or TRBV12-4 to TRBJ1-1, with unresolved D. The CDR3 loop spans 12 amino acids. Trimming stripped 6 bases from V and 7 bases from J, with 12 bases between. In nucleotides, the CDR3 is TGTGCCAGCAGCCACCCTACCGATGAAGCTTTCTTT. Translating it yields CASSHPTDEAFF.

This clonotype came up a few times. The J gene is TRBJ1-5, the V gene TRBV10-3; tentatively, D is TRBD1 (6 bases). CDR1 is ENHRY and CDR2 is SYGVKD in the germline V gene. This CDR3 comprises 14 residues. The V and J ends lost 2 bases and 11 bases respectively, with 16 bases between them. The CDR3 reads CAISEPSQGLAQHF. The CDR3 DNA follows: TGTGCCATCAGTGAGCCCTCTCAGGGGCTCGCCCAGCATTTT.

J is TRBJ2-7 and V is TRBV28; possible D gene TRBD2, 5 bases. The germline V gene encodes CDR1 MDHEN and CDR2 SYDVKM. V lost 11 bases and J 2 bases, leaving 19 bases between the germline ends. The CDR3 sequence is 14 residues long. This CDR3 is CACHKEVFPYEQYF. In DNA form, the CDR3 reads TGTGCCTGCCATAAGGAGGTTTTCCCCTACGAGCAGTACTTC. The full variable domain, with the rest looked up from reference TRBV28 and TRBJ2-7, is DVKVTQSSRYLVKRTGEKVFLECVQDMDHENMFWYRQDPGLGLRLIYFSYDVKMKEKGDIPEGYSVSREKKERFSLILESASTNQTSMYLCACHKEVFPYEQYFGPGTRLTVT.

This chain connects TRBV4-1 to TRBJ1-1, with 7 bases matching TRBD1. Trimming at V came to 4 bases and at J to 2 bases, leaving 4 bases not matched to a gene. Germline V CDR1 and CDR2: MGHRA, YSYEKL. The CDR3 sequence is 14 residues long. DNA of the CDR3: TGCGCCAGCAGCCCGGACAGGCCTAACACTGAAGCTTTCTTT. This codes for CASSPDRPNTEAFF.

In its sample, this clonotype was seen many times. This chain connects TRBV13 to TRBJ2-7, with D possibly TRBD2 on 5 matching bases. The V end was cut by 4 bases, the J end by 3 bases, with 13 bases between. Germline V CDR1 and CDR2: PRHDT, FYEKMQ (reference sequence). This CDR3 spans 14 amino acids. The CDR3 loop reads CASSSDSERYEQYF. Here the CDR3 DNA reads TGTGCCAGCAGCTCGGACTCGGAACGCTACGAGCAGTACTTC. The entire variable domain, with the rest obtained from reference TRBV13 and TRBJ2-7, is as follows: AAGVIQSPRHLIKEKRETATLKCYPIPRHDTVYWYQQGPGQDPQFLISFYEKMQSDKGSIPDRFSAQQFSDYHSELNMSSLELGDSALYFCASSSDSERYEQYFGPGTRLTVT.

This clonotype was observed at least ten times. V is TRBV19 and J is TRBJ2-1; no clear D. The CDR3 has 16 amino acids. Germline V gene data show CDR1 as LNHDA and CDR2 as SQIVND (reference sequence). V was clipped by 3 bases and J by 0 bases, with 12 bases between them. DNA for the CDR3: TGTGCCAGTAGTATCCCTTCCCAAAGCTCCTACAATGAGCAGTTCTTC. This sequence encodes CASSIPSQSSYNEQFF.

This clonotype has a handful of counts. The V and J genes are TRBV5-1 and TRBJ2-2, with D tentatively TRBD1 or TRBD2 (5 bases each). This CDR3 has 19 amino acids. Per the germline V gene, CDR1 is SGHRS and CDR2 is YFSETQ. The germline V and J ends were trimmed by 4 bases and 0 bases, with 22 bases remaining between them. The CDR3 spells CASSRRPGGMFSNTGELFF. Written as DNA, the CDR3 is TGCGCCAGCAGCCGGCGACCTGGGGGTATGTTTTCGAACACCGGGGAGCTGTTTTTT. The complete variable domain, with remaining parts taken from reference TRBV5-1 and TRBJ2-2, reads KAGVTQTPRYLIKTRGQQVTLSCSPISGHRSVSWYQQTPGQGLQFLFEYFSETQRNKGNFPGRFSGRQFSNSRSEMNVSTLELGDSALYLCASSRRPGGMFSNTGELFFGEGSRLTVL.